These 28 T cell receptor beta chains share one sample of origin, sequenced in a study of blood T cell repertoires in COVID-19. Repertoires were generated with immunoSEQ multiplex PCR, while TCRdb's copy carries only in-frame clones and drops some. The sample consists of roughly 320,000 clones, more than 75% of them appearing once. Sequenced input: PBMCs or T cells enriched from blood (not recorded which). Receptors originate from a man aged 30 to 45 who had recovered from COVID-19.

The chain is built from TRBV27 and TRBJ2-3, with a possible D match to TRBD2 (6 bases). The germline V and J ends were trimmed by 3 bases and 4 bases, with 11 bases remaining between them. This CDR3 has 14 residues. Looked up from germline, CDR1 is MNHEY and CDR2 is SMNVEV (reference sequence). The CDR3 DNA reads as TGTGCCAGCAGTTTTTTCGGGAGCGCAGATACGCAGTATTTT. Its translation: CASSFFGSADTQYF.

The rearrangement joins TRBV4-1 to TRBJ1-2; TRBD1 matches 8 bases. This CDR3 contains 14 residues. Germline V CDR1 and CDR2: MGHRA, YSYEKL. Trimming at V came to 4 bases and at J to 2 bases, leaving 3 bases not matched to a gene. The CDR3, as DNA: TGCGCCAGCAGCCCCCGGACAGGGAACTATGGCTACACCTTC. It codes for CASSPRTGNYGYTF.

The chain employs TRBV7-9 and TRBJ1-2; D may be TRBD1 (6 bases). V was clipped by 4 bases and J by 8 bases, with 23 bases between them. This CDR3 has 16 amino acids. Germline V gives CDR1 SEHNR, CDR2 FQNEAQ (reference sequence). This CDR3 reads CASSSEGSGGIRGYTF. The CDR3 DNA sequence: TGTGCCAGCAGCTCAGAGGGCAGTGGGGGCATCCGGGGCTACACCTTC.

The chain carries TRBV28 and TRBJ2-7; D is perhaps TRBD1 (6 bases). Between the trimmed V and J ends, which lost 7 bases and 2 bases, there was a span of 15 bases. The CDR3 totals 14 residues. The germline gives CDR1 MDHEN, CDR2 SYDVKM. CDR3 sequence (DNA): TGTGCCAGCACCCCCGGGACACTGGCCTACGAGCAGTACTTC. It translates to CASTPGTLAYEQYF.

The chain carries TRBV2 and TRBJ2-7, with 12 bases matching TRBD2. CDR3 size: 14 residues. Germline trimming cut 4 bases from V and 6 bases from J; bases unmatched to any gene: 4. CDR1 SNHLY and CDR2 FYNNEI come from the germline V gene. The CDR3 DNA reads as TGTGCCAGCAGTGGACTAGCGGGAGCAAGCGAGCAGTACTTC. Its protein is CASSGLAGASEQYF.

This sequence joins TRBV18 and TRBJ2-1; 12 bases agree with TRBD1. Germline lookup yields CDR1 KGHSH and CDR2 LQKENI. Losses at the gene ends were 3 bases for V and 10 bases for J; bases not matched to a gene: 4. CDR3 length: 14 amino acids. The CDR3 DNA sequence: TGTGCCAGCTCACCGGGACAGGGGGCGCGGGAGCAGTTCTTC. It encodes CASSPGQGAREQFF.

This chain joins TRBV11-2 and TRBJ1-6; D remains ambiguous. Looked up from germline, CDR1 is SGHAT and CDR2 is FQNNGV. This CDR3 has 12 amino acids. V gave up 6 bases and J gave up 7 bases, with 7 bases separating them. The CDR3 here is CASSQLNSPLHF. The CDR3 DNA is TGTGCCAGCAGTCAACTCAATTCACCCCTCCACTTT.

This clone was found a few times. CDR3 sequence (DNA): TGTGCCAGCAGCCTTGGGCGGGCGGCCTACGAGCAGTACTTC. The encoded protein is CASSLGRAAYEQYF. The J gene is TRBJ2-7, the V gene TRBV11-2; a weak D match, TRBD2 (5 bases). This CDR3 is 14 amino acids long. Germline values: CDR1 SGHAT, CDR2 FQNNGV. The ends were cut back, 5 bases at V and 2 bases at J, with 13 bases in the middle.

This chain connects TRBV7-9 to TRBJ1-2; 8 bases map to TRBD1. Germline-derived CDR1 and CDR2 are SEHNR and FQNEAQ (reference sequence). The CDR3 sequence is 15 residues long. Trimming took 5 bases from V and 4 from J; bases not matched to a gene: 9. CDR3 sequence: CASSADRGDAYGYTF. The CDR3 nucleotides are TGTGCCAGCAGCGCCGACAGGGGAGATGCCTATGGCTACACCTTC.

The V call is TRBV7-6, the J call TRBJ2-5, with a weak D call TRBD2 (6 bases). V was pared by 1 base and J by 2 bases, with 11 bases between. Germline loops: CDR1 SGHVS, CDR2 FNYEAQ. This CDR3 comprises 15 residues. The CDR3: CASSLGGEGQETQYF. The CDR3 bases are TGTGCCAGCAGCTTAGGGGGGGAAGGGCAAGAGACCCAGTACTTC.

This chain joins TRBV19 and TRBJ2-3; 8 positions match TRBD1. The germline CDR1 and CDR2 sequences are LNHDA and SQIVND (reference sequence). The CDR3 extends over 16 amino acids. With V trimmed by 1 base and J by 3 bases, 6 bases remained unmatched. DNA for the CDR3: TGTGCCAGTAGTATAGGCAGGGGGCTTGCGACAGATACGCAGTATTTT. Translation gives CASSIGRGLATDTQYF.

This clone turned up a few times. The chain is built from TRBV13 and TRBJ2-3; D is ambiguous. The CDR3 totals 13 residues. Germline CDR1 is PRHDT and CDR2 is FYEKMQ (reference sequence). V was trimmed by 5 bases and J by 1 base, leaving 7 bases between them. The CDR3 region is CASSLSGTDTQYF. DNA of the CDR3: TGTGCCAGCAGCCTGTCGGGCACAGATACGCAGTATTTT.

The chain joins TRBV5-1 to TRBJ2-7; 7 bases are a match to TRBD1. Germline lookup yields CDR1 SGHRS and CDR2 YFSETQ. V was clipped by 3 bases and J by 2 bases; unmatched bases: 5. This CDR3 has 14 amino acids. In nucleotides, the CDR3 is TGCGCCAGCAGCTGGGACAGCGGCGCCTACGAGCAGTACTTC. This codes for CASSWDSGAYEQYF.

The chain joins TRBV7-9 to TRBJ2-7, with 9 bases matching TRBD1. The J segment lost 4 bases and the V segment lost 5 bases, leaving 21 bases of the junction unmatched. The CDR3 consists of 19 residues. From germline, CDR1 is SEHNR and CDR2 FQNEAQ (reference sequence). CDR3 sequence reads: CASSPPGTGISLLGYEQYF. The CDR3 nucleotides are TGTGCCAGCAGCCCCCCCGGGACAGGGATATCTCTGCTAGGGTACGAGCAGTACTTC. Full variable domain (rest looked up from reference TRBV7-9 and TRBJ2-7): DTGVSQNPRHKITKRGQNVTFRCDPISEHNRLYWYRQTLGQGPEFLTYFQNEAQLEKSRLLSDRFSAERPKGSFSTLEIQRTEQGDSAMYLCASSPPGTGISLLGYEQYFGPGTRLTVT.

The chain carries TRBV5-1 and TRBJ1-2; D may be TRBD1 (5 bases). CDR3 length: 16 residues. V gave up 0 bases and J gave up 5 bases, with 17 bases separating them. Germline V lookup: CDR1 SGHRS, CDR2 YFSETQ. DNA of the CDR3: TGCGCCAGCAGCTTGGCGGCACCGGCCGGGGGTTATGGCTACACCTTC. Amino acids: CASSLAAPAGGYGYTF.

This clone was detected a few times. The chain links TRBV5-6 to TRBJ1-2; D is ambiguous. Per germline, CDR1 SGHDT and CDR2 YYEEEE. Deletions cut 1 base from V and 7 bases from J, with 11 bases between. CDR3 length: 13 amino acids. CDR3 nucleotide sequence: TGTGCCAGCAGCTTGTCACAGAGATTTGGCTACACCTTC. The encoded protein is CASSLSQRFGYTF.

This clone is a singleton in its sample. V and J are TRBV2 and TRBJ2-7; possible D gene TRBD1, 6 bases. The V end was cut by 10 bases, the J end by 6 bases, with 13 bases between. The CDR3 runs 11 residues. Germline lookup yields CDR1 SNHLY and CDR2 FYNNEI. DNA for the CDR3: TGTGCCATCCCACAGGGAAGCGAGCAGTACTTC. Protein sequence: CAIPQGSEQYF.

This chain links TRBV28 with TRBJ2-1, with 9 bases lining up with TRBD2. The V and J ends lost 5 bases and 1 base, in that order; junction bases with no gene match: 6. Germline lookup yields CDR1 MDHEN and CDR2 SYDVKM. This CDR3 region has 16 residues. CDR3 in amino acids: CASSGRLAASYNEQFF. The CDR3 region has the DNA TGTGCCAGCAGTGGGAGACTAGCGGCGTCCTACAATGAGCAGTTCTTC.

The count of this clone is one. The chain uses TRBV4-1 and TRBJ2-7; TRBD1 aligns across 7 bases. V shed 0 bases and J 2 bases; nucleotides not matched to a gene: 4. Germline CDR1 and CDR2: MGHRA and YSYEKL. CDR3 length equals 15 residues. CDR3 in DNA: TGCGCCAGCAGCCAAGACGGTCAGGGGGCCTACGAGCAGTACTTC. Residues: CASSQDGQGAYEQYF.

V usage is TRBV5-1 and J usage is TRBJ2-3, with 11 bases fitting TRBD2. This CDR3 contains 16 residues. Germline V CDR1 and CDR2: SGHRS, YFSETQ. With V trimmed by 0 bases and J by 4 bases, 4 bases remained unmatched. In DNA, the CDR3 is TGCGCCAGCAGCTTGGAACTAGCGGGGGTCTCAGATACGCAGTATTTT. Translated, it gives CASSLELAGVSDTQYF.

This clone was counted a single time. The chain recombines TRBV24-1 with TRBJ2-3; 12 bases are shared with TRBD1. This CDR3 spans 14 amino acids. Germline values: CDR1 KGHDR, CDR2 SFDVKD. The V segment lost 5 bases and the J segment 6 bases; nucleotides outside the gene matches: 2. The DNA of the CDR3 is TGTGCCACCAGTGGGGGACAGGGGGCTGATACGCAGTATTTT. Translated: CATSGGQGADTQYF.

V gene TRBV5-4 combines with J gene TRBJ2-7, with 8 bases matching TRBD1. Germline lookup yields CDR1 SGHNT and CDR2 YYREEE (reference sequence). V lost 4 bases and J lost 0; bases outside the gene matches: 6. This CDR3 comprises 15 residues. The CDR3 DNA reads TGTGCCAGCAGCCTATGGACAGGGCCCTCCTACGAGCAGTACTTC. Its protein product is CASSLWTGPSYEQYF.

The rearrangement links TRBV2 to TRBJ2-3, with D tentatively TRBD2 (6 bases). The CDR3 has 14 residues. V gave up 7 bases and J gave up 0 bases, with 11 bases separating them. The germline CDR1 and CDR2 sequences are SNHLY and FYNNEI. The CDR3 nucleotides are TGTGCCAGCACCGAGCGGGTGAGCACAGATACGCAGTATTTT. Amino acid sequence: CASTERVSTDTQYF.

The chain uses TRBV6-1 and TRBJ2-5, with TRBD2 matching over 12 bases. There are 17 residues in the CDR3. The J segment lost 1 base and the V segment lost 3 bases, leaving 6 bases of the junction unmatched. The germline V gene encodes CDR1 MNHNS and CDR2 SASEGT. The CDR3 region is CASSELGLAGPQETQYF. For the CDR3, the DNA is TGTGCCAGCAGTGAGCTGGGACTAGCGGGTCCCCAAGAGACCCAGTACTTC.

The chain combines TRBV6-5 with TRBJ2-5; D is unresolved. Germline values: CDR1 MNHEY, CDR2 SVGAGI. Trimming removed 0 bases at V and 7 bases at J, with 12 bases between. There are 14 residues in the CDR3. Here the CDR3 DNA reads TGTGCCAGCAGTTACTCCACTGGGCAGAGGACCCAGTACTTC. Its translation is CASSYSTGQRTQYF.

The CDR3 is CASSARLAEYNEQFF. The CDR3 DNA sequence: TGTGCCAGCAGCGCGAGACTAGCTGAATACAATGAGCAGTTCTTC. V usage is TRBV9 and J usage is TRBJ2-1; 7 positions match TRBD2. The V gene's germline CDR1 is SGDLS and CDR2 YYNGEE. Trimming took 3 bases from V and 4 from J; bases not matched to a gene: 7. This CDR3 contains 15 residues.

The rearrangement uses TRBV6-5 and TRBJ1-4, with D uncertain. Trimming pared 2 bases from V and 0 bases from J, leaving 10 bases between. This CDR3 is built from 16 residues. Per the germline V gene, CDR1 is MNHEY and CDR2 is SVGAGI. CDR3 bases: TGTGCCAGCAGTTACACAGCTCTTACAACTAATGAAAAACTGTTTTTT. Translation: CASSYTALTTNEKLFF.

V gene TRBV5-1 combines with J gene TRBJ2-2; unclear D gene. Germline V gene sequence: CDR1 SGHRS, CDR2 YFSETQ. This CDR3 is built from 17 residues. The ends were cut back, 0 bases at V and 0 bases at J, with 12 bases in the middle. CDR3 bases: TGCGCCAGCAGCTTGGGGGCCAGGCCAACGAACACCGGGGAGCTGTTTTTT. It specifies CASSLGARPTNTGELFF.